These 12 T cell receptor beta chains were all obtained from the same sample, sequenced in a study of blood T cell repertoires in COVID-19. Here immunoSEQ multiplex PCR was the method, and the copy in TCRdb shows in-frame clones only, minus some. This table holds fewer than 300,000 clones, around 82% found once. Sequenced sample: peripheral blood. The source is a woman in her fifties or sixties who had recovered from COVID-19.

This clone was recorded a few times. The chain couples TRBV4-2 to TRBJ1-2, with 9 bases matching TRBD1. This CDR3 region has 19 residues. Trimming at V came to 0 bases and at J to 3 bases, leaving 14 bases not matched to a gene. From germline, CDR1 is LGHNA and CDR2 YNFKEQ. The chain's CDR3 is CASSQDILVTGGSYYGYTF. Here the CDR3 DNA reads TGTGCCAGCAGCCAAGATATATTGGTGACAGGGGGATCGTACTATGGCTACACCTTC.

The V call is TRBV23-1, the J call TRBJ2-1; D is perhaps TRBD2 (6 bases). TRBV23-1 is treated as an ORF (open reading frame) with a function not yet certain. Between the trimmed V and J ends, which lost 0 bases and 6 bases, there was a span of 15 bases. CDR3 length: 16 amino acids. This CDR3 is CASSQSVGRRINEQFF. In DNA form, the CDR3 reads TGCGCCAGCAGTCAATCGGTCGGGAGAAGGATCAATGAGCAGTTCTTC.

The chain uses TRBV3-1 (or the pseudogene TRBV3-2) and TRBJ2-2; D possibly corresponds to TRBD2 (6 bases). This CDR3 region has 16 residues. Germline assignment: CDR1 LGHDT and CDR2 YNNKEL (reference sequence). Trimming took 1 base from V and 1 from J, leaving 10 bases between them. The CDR3 here is CASSQGGSGNTGELFF. The CDR3 DNA is TGTGCCAGCAGCCAAGGGGGTAGCGGGAACACCGGGGAGCTGTTTTTT.

V and J are TRBV2 and TRBJ2-7; TRBD2 matches 7 bases. Per germline, CDR1 SNHLY and CDR2 FYNNEI. V was pared by 6 bases and J by 1 base, with 3 bases of the junction left unmatched. This CDR3 region has 13 residues. CDR3: CASRASGSYEQYF. The CDR3 DNA reads as TGTGCCAGCAGGGCTAGCGGATCCTACGAGCAGTACTTC.

The chain employs TRBV7-6 and TRBJ1-2; 7 nucleotides line up with TRBD1. Trimming took 5 bases from V and 7 from J; bases not matched to a gene: 19. This CDR3 is built from 17 residues. Germline V gene lookup returns CDR1 SGHVS and CDR2 FNYEAQ. CDR3 amino acids: CASSQGQGGPSYGGYTF. For the CDR3, the DNA is TGTGCCAGCAGCCAAGGGCAGGGGGGTCCGTCATATGGTGGCTACACCTTC.

The chain is built from TRBV7-2 and TRBJ1-2; TRBD1 is a possible D gene (6 bases). The CDR3 totals 15 residues. The germline V gene encodes CDR1 SGHTA and CDR2 FQGNSA. Trimming took off 1 base at V and 5 bases at J, with 14 bases between the two ends. CDR3: CASSLGSLQGYGYTF. CDR3 bases: TGTGCCAGCAGCTTAGGTAGTCTTCAGGGGTATGGCTACACCTTC.

This chain joins TRBV6-5 and TRBJ1-1, with 8 bases matching TRBD1. The CDR3 runs to 16 residues. Trimming at V came to 4 bases and at J to 5 bases, leaving 12 bases not matched to a gene. Germline V lookup: CDR1 MNHEY, CDR2 SVGAGI. CDR3: CASSSHTRGRGTEAFF. The CDR3 bases are TGTGCCAGCAGTTCCCACACCAGGGGGCGGGGTACTGAAGCTTTCTTT.

V usage is TRBV10-3 and J usage is TRBJ1-5; D uncertain. Germline CDR1 and CDR2: ENHRY and SYGVKD. The V end lost 2 bases, the J end lost 4 bases, and 9 bases lay between the germline ends. The CDR3 sequence is 14 residues long. CDR3 sequence reads: CAISEMATNQPQHF. Here the CDR3 DNA reads TGTGCCATCAGTGAGATGGCGACAAATCAGCCCCAGCATTTT.

The gene calls are TRBV25-1 and TRBJ1-6; D call uncertain. Germline assignment: CDR1 MGHDK and CDR2 SYGVNS. The length of the CDR3 is 14 residues. Trimming removed 4 bases from V and 7 bases from J, with 11 bases in between. The CDR3 sequence: CASSVTESNSPLHF. The CDR3 coding sequence is TGTGCCAGCAGTGTTACGGAGTCCAATTCACCCCTCCACTTT. The whole variable domain, filled in from reference TRBV25-1 and TRBJ1-6, reads EADIYQTPRYLVIGTGKKITLECSQTMGHDKMYWYQQDPGMELHLIHYSYGVNSTEKGDLSSESTVSRIRTEHFPLTLESARPSHTSQYLCASSVTESNSPLHFGNGTRLTVT.

The genes are TRBV6-2 or TRBV6-3 and TRBJ1-2; possibly TRBD1 for D (6 bases). V lost 4 bases and J lost 5, with 8 bases in between. CDR1 and CDR2 (germline): MNHEY, SVGEGT. This CDR3 spans 12 amino acids. CDR3 coding DNA: TGTGCCAGCAGTTGGACAGCATATGGCTACACCTTC. Amino acid sequence: CASSWTAYGYTF.

This chain joins TRBV7-2 and TRBJ2-1; D might be TRBD2 (6 bases). CDR1 and CDR2 (germline): SGHTA, FQGNSA. V lost 1 base and J 9 bases, leaving 13 bases between the germline ends. CDR3 size: 14 residues. CDR3 coding DNA: TGTGCCAGCAGCTTAGGAGGGCGGGGTCCTGAGCAGTTCTTC. It encodes CASSLGGRGPEQFF.

In this sample, this clone turned up a few times. This chain connects TRBV3-1 (or the pseudogene TRBV3-2) to TRBJ1-2, with D possibly TRBD1 on 6 matching bases. The CDR3 contains 12 residues. From germline, CDR1 is LGHDT and CDR2 YNNKEL (reference sequence). V was clipped by 5 bases and J by 8 bases, with 12 bases between them. The CDR3 DNA is TGTGCCAGCAGCGCACAGGGAAACGGCTACACCTTC. Translation: CASSAQGNGYTF.